Each of the 3 T cell receptor beta chains below was sequenced from the same sample in a study of T cell responses to AZD1222 COVID-19 vaccine. This table comes from immunoSEQ multiplex PCR, and its TCRdb copy is limited to in-frame clones, with some not included. The data contain 60,000 to 85,000 clones, about 83% of them singletons. Sample: peripheral blood, taken 28 days after the second dose of the MenACWY control vaccine. Receptors originate from an adult who received the MenACWY meningococcal vaccine as a control.

The rearrangement links TRBV14 to TRBJ1-2, with 8 bases aligning to TRBD1. The CDR3 runs 15 residues. Trimming removed 0 bases from V and 6 bases from J; junction bases left unmatched: 6. Germline CDR1 reads SGHDN; CDR2 reads FVKESK. CDR3 loop: CASSQELLTGDGYTF. CDR3 in DNA: TGTGCCAGCAGCCAAGAATTATTGACAGGGGATGGCTACACCTTC.

This rearrangement joins TRBV5-1 to TRBJ2-7; no clear D. The CDR3 runs 14 residues. V lost 0 bases and J 0 bases, leaving 7 bases between the germline ends. From germline, CDR1 is SGHRS and CDR2 YFSETQ. DNA of the CDR3: TGCGCCAGCAGCTTGGACCCGAGCTCCTACGAGCAGTACTTC. Protein: CASSLDPSSYEQYF. Full variable domain (rest looked up from reference TRBV5-1 and TRBJ2-7): KAGVTQTPRYLIKTRGQQVTLSCSPISGHRSVSWYQQTPGQGLQFLFEYFSETQRNKGNFPGRFSGRQFSNSRSEMNVSTLELGDSALYLCASSLDPSSYEQYFGPGTRLTVT.

The rearrangement uses TRBV6-4 and TRBJ2-2; a possible D gene is TRBD2 (6 bases). Germline assignment: CDR1 MRHNA and CDR2 SNTAGT. This CDR3 spans 14 amino acids. Trimming pared 2 bases from V and 3 bases from J, leaving 7 bases between. The CDR3 is CASSDGGDTGELFF. Here the CDR3 DNA reads TGTGCCAGCAGTGACGGCGGGGACACCGGGGAGCTGTTTTTT.